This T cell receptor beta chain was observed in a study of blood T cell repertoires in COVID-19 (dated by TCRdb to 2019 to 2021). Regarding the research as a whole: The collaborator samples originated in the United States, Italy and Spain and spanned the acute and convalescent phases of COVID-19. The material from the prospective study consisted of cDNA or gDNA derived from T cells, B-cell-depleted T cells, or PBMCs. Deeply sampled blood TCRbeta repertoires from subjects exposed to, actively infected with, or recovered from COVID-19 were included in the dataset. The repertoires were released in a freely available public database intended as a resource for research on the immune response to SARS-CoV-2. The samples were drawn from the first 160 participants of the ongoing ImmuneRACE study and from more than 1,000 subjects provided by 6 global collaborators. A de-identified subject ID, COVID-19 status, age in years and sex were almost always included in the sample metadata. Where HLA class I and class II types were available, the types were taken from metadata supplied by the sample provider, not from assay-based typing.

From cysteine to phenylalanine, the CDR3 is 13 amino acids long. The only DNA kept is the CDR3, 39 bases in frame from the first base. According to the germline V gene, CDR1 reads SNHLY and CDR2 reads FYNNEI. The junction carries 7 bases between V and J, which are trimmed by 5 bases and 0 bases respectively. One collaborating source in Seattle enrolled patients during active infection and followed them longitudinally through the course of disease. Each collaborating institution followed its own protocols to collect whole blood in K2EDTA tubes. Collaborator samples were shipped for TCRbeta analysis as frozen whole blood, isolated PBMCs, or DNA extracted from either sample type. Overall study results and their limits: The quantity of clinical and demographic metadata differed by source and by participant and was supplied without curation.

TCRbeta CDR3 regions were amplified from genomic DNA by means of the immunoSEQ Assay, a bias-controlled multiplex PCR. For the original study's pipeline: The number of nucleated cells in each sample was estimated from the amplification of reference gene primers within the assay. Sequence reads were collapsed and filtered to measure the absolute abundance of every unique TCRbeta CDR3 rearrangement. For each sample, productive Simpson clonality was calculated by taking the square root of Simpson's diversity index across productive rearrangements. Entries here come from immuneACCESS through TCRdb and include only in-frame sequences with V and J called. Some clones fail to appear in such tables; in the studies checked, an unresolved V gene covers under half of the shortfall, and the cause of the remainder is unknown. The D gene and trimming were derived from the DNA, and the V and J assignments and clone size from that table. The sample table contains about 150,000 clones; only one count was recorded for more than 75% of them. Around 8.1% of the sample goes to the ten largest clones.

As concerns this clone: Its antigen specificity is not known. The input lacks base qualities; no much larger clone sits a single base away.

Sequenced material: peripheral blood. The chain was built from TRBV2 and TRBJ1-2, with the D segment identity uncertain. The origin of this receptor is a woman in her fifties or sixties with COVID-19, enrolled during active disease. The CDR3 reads CASSSTSNYGYTF. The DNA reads TGTGCCAGCAGTTCCACTTCTAACTATGGCTACACCTTC.